The T cell receptor beta chain described here comes from a study of regulatory T cells in long-lasting Graves disease (dated by TCRdb to the early 2020s). Describing the broader study: Newly diagnosed Graves' disease patients had taken antithyroid drugs for less than 3 months. A total of 33 samples were covered by TCR sequencing, comprising about 13 persistent and around 20 newly diagnosed Graves' disease patients. The study was registered as a clinical trial and conducted in China. This study used TCR sequencing and RNA sequencing of peripheral blood to compare persistent Graves' disease patients against newly diagnosed Graves' disease patients. General study outcomes and caveats: The authors noted that the small sample size was a limitation that may lower accuracy. Peripheral blood alone was examined, since thyroid tissue, which constituted the primary lesion, could not be accessed. Sequencing and analysis were limited to the TCR beta chain. Preferential use of TRBV28, TRBJ1-2 and TRBJ2-5 was observed in persistent disease, whereas TRBV20-1 and TRBJ2-1 were favored in newly diagnosed disease. More public clonotypes were shared among persistent patients (under 3,000) than among newly diagnosed patients (966). Compared with newly diagnosed patients, patients with persistent Graves' disease had lower TCR Shannon entropy and fewer highly expanded clones, which suggests clonal expansion.

From its cysteine to its phenylalanine, the CDR3 spans 15 amino acids. Only the CDR3 portion is preserved as DNA: 45 bases, with reading frame beginning at the first base. Deletion took 2 bases off V and 1 base off J, with a span of 11 bases between the germline ends. The germline V gene supplies CDR1 SGHAT and CDR2 FQNNGV. The sample's time point label is to be understood as: newly diagnosed GD, antithyroid drugs for less than 3 months. RNA was extracted from PBMCs in TRIzol for both TCR sequencing and RNA sequencing. The diagnosis of Graves' disease followed American Thyroid Association guidelines. Patients for the study were recruited at an endocrinology department in Xi'an, China. Each patient gave approximately 9 milliliters of peripheral blood, collected in an EDTA anticoagulant tube. Ficoll Paque Plus density gradient separation was used to isolate PBMCs, and no additional T cell sorting was done. An Agilent 2100 Bioanalyzer and agarose gel were used to check RNA quality, while a NanoDrop 2000 measured RNA concentration.

Library method: multiplex PCR. The instrument was an Illumina HiSeq 4000. TCR beta libraries were built with iRepertoire HTBI primers and Arm-PCR amplification of CDR3 regions. Before sequencing, the PCR products underwent gel purification. For the original study's pipeline: Gene usage analysis of CDR3 amino acid clonotypes used the 62 TRBV and 12 to 15 TRBJ segments found across samples. Filtered high-quality paired reads were merged into contigs using COPE and FqMerger. BLAST was used to align contigs to the IMGT TRBV, TRBD and TRBJ reference genes, and CDR3 was defined following IMGT. Any clonotype with a frequency above 0.1% was classified as a highly expanded clone. Repertoire diversity was measured by Shannon entropy, and V-J evenness by the Gini coefficient. A clonotype was considered public if more than one individual shared it. Using fastp trimming at Q25 and MiXCR clonotype assembly, TCRdb reanalyzed the public sequencing data and kept in-frame beta chains. Rows matching on CDR3 protein sequence are summarized as one entry with the most common DNA and genes. TCRdb's processing, not the authors' own work, is the source of the V and J calls. Here the sample has 400,000 to 500,000 distinct CDR3 sequences; 14% to 15% occur a single time. The ten largest clones represent under 9% of the sample.

This clonotype appeared many times. What antigen it recognizes has not been identified. The record has no base qualities; no much larger clone is one base away. The data also belong to a second study, concerning T cells in Graves' hyperthyroidism and ophthalmopathy. Per that second paper: A patient counted as having stable Graves' hyperthyroidism if no progression to ophthalmopathy occurred over 18 months of follow-up. The hyperthyroidism patients were between 18 and 65 years old and newly diagnosed, with a disease duration of less than 2 months. Exclusion was applied to patients with uncontrolled infections, other autoimmune diseases, pregnancy or lactation. Diagnoses relied on clinical symptoms, serum thyroxine and TRAb, thyroid ultrasound and orbital computed tomography. A first-round RT-PCR of the TCR CDR3 used the HTBI primer set with the Qiagen OneStep RT-PCR kit. Most expanded thyroid clonotypes (frequency above 0.001) were also found in blood, which suggests that blood repertoires may mirror thyroid immune responses. Ophthalmopathy was separated from stable hyperthyroidism by a 13 V-J signature model, with around 90% sensitivity and approximately 81% specificity obtained in cross-validation and 80%/75% obtained in testing. In validation, the model predicted progression to ophthalmopathy a median of about 6 months before onset, with roughly 70% sensitivity and roughly 73% specificity. TCR V-J signatures able to tell the groups apart were searched for in a discovery cohort of more than 90 patients, of whom 43 had Graves' ophthalmopathy and 55 to 60 had stable Graves' hyperthyroidism. An independent validation cohort of around 20 hyperthyroidism patients and approximately 17 patients who later progressed to ophthalmopathy tested prospective prediction of ophthalmopathy. For training and testing, the 100 or so patients in the discovery cohort were randomly divided in a 7:3 ratio. In addition, the study compared T-cell repertoires in thyroid tissue and in blood from roughly 6 Graves' hyperthyroidism patients. Following sampling, methimazole starting at 30 mg daily was given to hyperthyroidism patients, and high-dose intravenous methylprednisolone was given to ophthalmopathy patients. The libraries were constructed in a second round of multiplex PCR and then size-selected and purified. Paired-end sequencing of the libraries was performed with 100 bp reads on an Illumina HiSeq2000. SOAPnuke was used to process the raw data, with reads discarded if the reads contained adapters or uncalled bases, had a mean Phred below 15, or lacked an exact constant-primer or identifier match. COPE v1.2.5 was used to merge the high-quality paired reads, and each unique nucleotide sequence was defined as a clonotype. MiTCR v1.1 was used to align the clonotypes against IMGT TRBV, TRBD and TRBJ reference segments. The analysis was restricted to V-J combinations with a frequency above 0.0001, which together covered 99.2% of the repertoires. The TCS score was defined as F50 (clonal expansion) divided by E x V (chaos), with BLOSUM62-based TCRdist calculated between CDR3 peptides within each V-J. Welch's t-statistics and random forest reduced fewer than 550 V-J features to under 15, which were used in a naive Bayes classifier (R e1071). Sample size was not statistically predetermined, and investigators were not blinded to group allocation. According to the paper, TCR Vbeta CDR3 sequencing was carried out on around 140 peripheral blood samples, which came from 40 to 45 ophthalmopathy, under 80 hyperthyroidism and 17 progressor patients.

Sequences were derived from peripheral blood mononuclear cells (PBMCs), sampled at new diagnosis, from a patient treated with antithyroid drugs. This TCR was recovered from a woman aged 40 to 49 with Graves disease. Donor details come from another sample of the same person, matched by shared clones. The V and J genes are TRBV11-2 and TRBJ1-1; too little of a D gene remains to name it. CDR3 region: CASSLFLRGNTEAFF. The nucleotides read TGTGCCAGCAGCTTATTTCTCCGGGGGAACACTGAAGCTTTCTTT.